The clone carrying this TCR beta chain was counted only a few times. Its antigen is undetermined. TCRdb recomputed calls from the 5' RACE reads with MiXCR, one row per CDR3 protein. The table has some 700,000 distinct CDR3 sequences, about 20% seen once. The CDR3 has 11 amino acids. Germline V lookup: CDR1 SQVTM, CDR2 ANQGSEA. V lost 7 bases and J lost 6, with 9 bases in between. The sample belongs to a study of CD8 T cells in ankylosing spondylitis. Study-wide results and caveats: There was a TCR beta motif, made of several highly homologous variants, that appeared characteristic of ankylosing spondylitis blood. Reactive arthritis synovial fluid and blood previously showed some of these motif variants. Disease-associated clones were reportedly significantly overrepresented in matched ankylosing spondylitis synovial fluid.

This rearrangement joins TRBV29-1 to TRBJ1-4; no firm D call. What was sequenced was blood, either unsorted or a sorted T cell fraction (not recorded which). The sequence was collected from a male donor with ankylosing spondylitis. Written as DNA, the CDR3 is TGCAGCGCCGCCCGTGATGAAAAACTGTTTTTT. Translation: CSAARDEKLFF.